These 32 T cell receptor beta chains originate from one sample sequenced in a study of preoperative IRX-2 immunotherapy in early breast cancer. Measured with immunoSEQ multiplex PCR; TCRdb has only the in-frame clones, and not every one. The sample carries 39,000 or so clones, roughly 80% recorded once. Noted treatment: preoperative locoregional IRX-2 cytokine immunotherapy. Sequenced here: tumor tissue, sampled after IRX-2 immunotherapy. The receptors come from a human donor with breast cancer.

The chain combines TRBV6-8 with TRBJ2-1; 7 nucleotides line up with TRBD2. CDR1 is MNHGY, CDR2 SAAAGT, per germline. This CDR3 comprises 15 residues. J lost 6 bases, V lost 5 bases, and 10 bases had no gene match. In DNA form, the CDR3 reads TGTGCCAGCAGTGCCCGGGAGGCAGGGTCCAATGAGCAGTTCTTC. Amino acids: CASSAREAGSNEQFF.

Within the sample, this clone is medium-sized (0.01 to 0.1%). The V gene is TRBV11-3, the J gene TRBJ1-1; D gene unclear. This CDR3 contains 14 residues. Trimming took off 6 bases at V and 5 bases at J, with 16 bases between the two ends. Germline V CDR1 and CDR2: SGHNT, YENEEA. CDR3: CASRLLWGKTEAFF. The CDR3 coding sequence is TGTGCCAGCAGACTCCTCTGGGGTAAGACTGAAGCTTTCTTT.

This clone was found once. The chain carries TRBV19 and TRBJ2-5; TRBD2 aligns across 9 bases. Trimming removed 2 bases from V and 1 base from J; junction bases left unmatched: 5. From germline, CDR1 is LNHDA and CDR2 SQIVND (reference sequence). CDR3 size: 16 residues. The CDR3 loop reads CASSIISGGPQETQYF. CDR3 DNA: TGTGCCAGTAGTATAATCAGCGGGGGGCCCCAAGAGACCCAGTACTTC. The entire variable domain, with the rest obtained from reference TRBV19 and TRBJ2-5, is as follows: DGGITQSPKYLFRKEGQNVTLSCEQNLNHDAMYWYRQDPGQGLRLIYYSQIVNDFQKGDIAEGYSVSREKKESFPLTVTSAQKNPTAFYLCASSIISGGPQETQYFGPGTRLLVL.

The chain joins TRBV5-1 to TRBJ1-4; D gene ambiguous. CDR3 length: 14 amino acids. Germline assignment: CDR1 SGHRS and CDR2 YFSETQ. V shed 0 bases and J shed 4 bases, with 7 bases lying between them. The CDR3 nucleotides are TGCGCCAGCAGCTTGGTAGAGAATAATGAAAAACTGTTTTTT. Its translation: CASSLVENNEKLFF.

The chain uses TRBV28 and TRBJ2-7; the D is unclear. The V end lost 6 bases, the J end lost 7 bases, and 19 bases lay between the germline ends. The CDR3 has 14 amino acids. CDR1 is MDHEN, CDR2 SYDVKM, per germline. This CDR3 is CASRSVPSWGEQYF. In nucleotides, the CDR3 is TGTGCCAGCAGATCGGTCCCATCTTGGGGAGAGCAGTACTTC.

The chain couples TRBV19 to TRBJ1-5; D may be TRBD1 (6 bases). CDR1 is LNHDA, CDR2 SQIVND, per germline (reference sequence). The CDR3 is made up of 15 amino acids. V was shortened by 5 bases and J by 3 bases, with 14 bases between the two germline ends. CDR3 sequence reads: CASSPQGRANQPQHF. The CDR3 DNA follows: TGTGCCAGTAGTCCGCAGGGGAGGGCCAATCAGCCCCAGCATTTT.

This clone was seen only a few times. The chain links TRBV6-8 to TRBJ1-1; 7 positions agree with TRBD1. This CDR3 comprises 14 residues. Germline CDR1 and CDR2: MNHGY and SAAAGT. The V gene end was trimmed by 4 bases and the J gene end by 2 bases; junction bases not matched to a gene: 4. Here the CDR3 reads CASSFTGDNTEAFF. The CDR3 bases are TGTGCCAGCAGTTTCACAGGGGATAACACTGAAGCTTTCTTT.

This clone was counted a few times. The J gene is TRBJ1-1, the V gene TRBV12-5; D is ambiguous. Germline V gene sequence: CDR1 LGHNT, CDR2 FRNRAP. V was cut by 0 bases and J by 0 bases, with 5 bases left in between. CDR3 length: 14 residues. The CDR3 sequence is CASGLVPMNTEAFF. In nucleotides, the CDR3 is TGTGCTAGTGGTTTGGTACCTATGAACACTGAAGCTTTCTTT.

This chain uses TRBV18 with TRBJ2-1, with TRBD1 matching 8 bases. CDR3 length: 13 amino acids. Germline V gives CDR1 KGHSH, CDR2 LQKENI. The trim removed 5 bases at V and 10 bases at J, leaving 7 bases unmatched. CDR3 region: CASSADRVREQFF. DNA of the CDR3: TGTGCCAGCTCAGCGGACAGGGTCAGGGAGCAGTTCTTC.

The J gene is TRBJ1-5, the V gene TRBV28; D is unclear. Germline values: CDR1 MDHEN, CDR2 SYDVKM. This CDR3 comprises 16 residues. V lost 4 bases and J 4 bases, leaving 17 bases between the germline ends. In nucleotides, the CDR3 is TGTGCCAGCAGTTCAGCAGCCGCGGATTCGAATCAGCCCCAGCATTTT. This translates into CASSSAAADSNQPQHF.

This chain connects TRBV19 to TRBJ1-2; possibly TRBD1 for D (5 bases). The CDR3 runs to 14 residues. Germline assignment: CDR1 LNHDA and CDR2 SQIVND (reference sequence). The ends were cut back, 4 bases at V and 4 bases at J, with 13 bases in the middle. The CDR3 nucleotides read TGTGCCAGTAGTACGGCTTGGGGGGGCTATGGCTACACCTTC. It specifies CASSTAWGGYGYTF.

The rearrangement joins TRBV5-1 to TRBJ2-1, with D possibly matching TRBD2 (6 bases). Trimming shortened V by 5 bases and J by 2 bases, and 11 bases separated the two germline ends. CDR3 length: 14 residues. CDR1 and CDR2 from the germline V gene are SGHRS and YFSETQ. CDR3 loop: CASRPGAAYNEQFF. The DNA for the CDR3 is TGCGCCAGCAGACCGGGAGCCGCCTACAATGAGCAGTTCTTC.

The V call is TRBV5-1, the J call TRBJ2-7; maybe TRBD2 (7 bases). The CDR3 consists of 14 residues. Trimming removed 4 bases from V and 2 bases from J, with 13 bases in between. The germline CDR1 and CDR2 sequences are SGHRS and YFSETQ. CDR3 DNA sequence: TGCGCCAGCAGCCAGTTGGGGGGGCCCTACGAGCAGTACTTC. This sequence encodes CASSQLGGPYEQYF. Looking up the rest from reference TRBV5-1 and TRBJ2-7 gives the full variable domain: KAGVTQTPRYLIKTRGQQVTLSCSPISGHRSVSWYQQTPGQGLQFLFEYFSETQRNKGNFPGRFSGRQFSNSRSEMNVSTLELGDSALYLCASSQLGGPYEQYFGPGTRLTVT.

The DNA for the CDR3 is TGTGCTAGTGGTTTGGGCCACGGTCAACAGGATGAGCAGTTCTTC. It codes for CASGLGHGQQDEQFF. V and J are TRBV12-5 and TRBJ2-1, with D possibly matching TRBD1 (5 bases). This CDR3 region has 15 residues. CDR1 LGHNT and CDR2 FRNRAP come from the germline V gene. V was clipped by 1 base and J by 8 bases, with 15 bases between them.

J is TRBJ2-7 and V is TRBV11-3; D not resolved. Germline V lookup: CDR1 SGHNT, CDR2 YENEEA. Trimming cost V 1 base and J 4 bases, with 23 bases left between them. The CDR3 consists of 18 residues. As DNA, the CDR3 is TGTGCCAGCAGCTTAGTTTTGGTTGGGGTCGGGTTTGTATACGAGCAGTACTTC. It translates to CASSLVLVGVGFVYEQYF.

CDR3 bases: TGTGCCTGGAGAAAGGGACAGTCCTCTGGAAACACCATATATTTT. It encodes CAWRKGQSSGNTIYF. The chain is built from TRBV30 and TRBJ1-3; the match to TRBD1 covers 7 bases. Germline V gene sequence: CDR1 GTSNPN, CDR2 SVGIG (reference sequence). The CDR3 length is 15 residues. J was trimmed by 0 bases and V by 3 bases; bases with no gene match: 5.

The gene calls are TRBV5-1 and TRBJ1-4, with D unclear. The CDR3 has 14 amino acids. The V gene lost 4 bases and the J gene lost 1 base, with 8 bases spanning the gap. CDR1 and CDR2 from the germline V gene are SGHRS and YFSETQ. In DNA form, the CDR3 reads TGCGCCAGCAGCGACGGAAGAACTAATGAAAAACTGTTTTTT. As protein: CASSDGRTNEKLFF.

This rearrangement joins TRBV30 to TRBJ2-3, with D perhaps matching TRBD2 (6 bases). The germline gives CDR1 GTSNPN, CDR2 SVGIG (reference sequence). The CDR3 is made up of 14 amino acids. The V end lost 0 bases, the J end lost 4 bases, and 11 bases lay between the germline ends. CDR3 in DNA: TGTGCCTGGAGTGTTTGGATAGCGGCAGATACGCAGTATTTT. Its translation is CAWSVWIAADTQYF.

DNA for the CDR3: TGCGCCAGCAGCTTGTACTCCGGGCGTTCACCCCTCCACTTT. Its translation: CASSLYSGRSPLHF. The rearrangement uses TRBV5-1 and TRBJ1-6; no reliable D call. Trimming pared 1 base from V and 9 bases from J, leaving 11 bases between. CDR3 length: 14 amino acids. Germline values: CDR1 SGHRS, CDR2 YFSETQ.

The V gene is TRBV14, the J gene TRBJ2-1; D is unresolved. V lost 4 bases, J lost 8 bases, and 12 bases lay in between. This CDR3 comprises 13 residues. The V gene's germline CDR1 is SGHDN and CDR2 FVKESK. The CDR3 DNA is TGTGCCAGCAGCCCAACTCTTTGGGATGAGCAGTTCTTC. Translation: CASSPTLWDEQFF.

The chain has TRBV29-1 and TRBJ1-5; tentatively, D is TRBD1 (6 bases). The CDR3 sequence is 13 residues long. The germline V gene encodes CDR1 SQVTM and CDR2 ANQGSEA. V lost 4 bases, J lost 4 bases, and 11 bases lay in between. The CDR3 nucleotides read TGCAGCGTTGCCGGACAGTTAAATCAGCCCCAGCATTTT. Translating gives CSVAGQLNQPQHF. The entire variable domain, with the rest obtained from reference TRBV29-1 and TRBJ1-5, is as follows: SAVISQKPSRDICQRGTSLTIQCQVDSQVTMMFWYRQQPGQSLTLIATANQGSEATYESGFVIDKFPISRPNLTFSTLTVSNMSPEDSSIYLCSVAGQLNQPQHFGDGTRLSIL.

This chain links TRBV11-3 with TRBJ1-4, with D tentatively TRBD1 (5 bases). Looked up from germline, CDR1 is SGHNT and CDR2 is YENEEA. Trimming took off 1 base at V and 4 bases at J, with 13 bases between the two ends. The CDR3 loop spans 16 amino acids. The CDR3 nucleotides are TGTGCCAGCAGCTTAGGGGGGATCGGGGTTAATGAAAAACTGTTTTTT. It yields the protein CASSLGGIGVNEKLFF.

The chain uses TRBV4-1 and TRBJ2-1, with 7 positions matching TRBD2. The CDR3 is made up of 14 amino acids. V was clipped by 1 base and J by 9 bases; unmatched bases: 6. The germline gives CDR1 MGHRA, CDR2 YSYEKL. The CDR3 protein is CASSQVWKRGEQFF. For the CDR3, the DNA is TGCGCCAGCAGCCAAGTGTGGAAGCGGGGTGAGCAGTTCTTC.

This clone has more than one count but fewer than ten. The chain combines TRBV6-8 with TRBJ2-2, with D hard to call. Trimming pared 5 bases from V and 3 bases from J, leaving 13 bases between. This CDR3 is 15 amino acids long. The germline V gene has CDR1 MNHGY and CDR2 SAAAGT. CDR3 in amino acids: CASSGYGVDTGELFF. The CDR3 region has the DNA TGTGCCAGCAGTGGTTACGGAGTTGACACCGGGGAGCTGTTTTTT.

Here the CDR3 DNA reads TGTGCCAGCAAGGGCAGTAGCGGGACTAGGAATGAGCAGTTCTTC. This codes for CASKGSSGTRNEQFF. The rearrangement uses TRBV2 and TRBJ2-1; 8 nucleotides agree with TRBD2. Trimming removed 7 bases from V and 7 bases from J; junction bases left unmatched: 12. The germline V gene encodes CDR1 SNHLY and CDR2 FYNNEI. The CDR3 loop spans 15 amino acids.

The table lists this clone with a few counts. The rearrangement links TRBV29-1 to TRBJ1-2; D remains unclear. CDR3 length equals 13 residues. The germline V and J ends were trimmed by 7 bases and 2 bases, with 14 bases remaining between them. Per germline, CDR1 SQVTM and CDR2 ANQGSEA. This CDR3 is CSAFTESNYGYTF. The CDR3 DNA reads as TGCAGCGCCTTTACAGAAAGCAACTATGGCTACACCTTC.

CDR3 residues: CATKEASGSESEQYF. CDR3 DNA sequence: TGTGCCACTAAGGAGGCTAGCGGGAGTGAGTCCGAGCAGTACTTC. The rearrangement joins TRBV6-8 to TRBJ2-7, with 10 bases aligning to TRBD2. The CDR3 has 15 amino acids. Germline lookup yields CDR1 MNHGY and CDR2 SAAAGT. Trimming took 10 bases from V and 6 from J; bases not matched to a gene: 15.

The chain employs TRBV28 and TRBJ2-7; maybe TRBD2 (6 bases). The CDR3 runs to 12 residues. Looked up from germline, CDR1 is MDHEN and CDR2 is SYDVKM. V dropped 8 bases and J dropped 6 bases, with 14 bases sitting between them. The CDR3 region is CASLGRTVEQYF. The CDR3 DNA is TGTGCCAGCCTGGGGAGGACGGTCGAGCAGTACTTC.

This clone came up once. The rearrangement uses TRBV7-7 and TRBJ1-1; 7 nucleotides agree with TRBD1. J lost 8 bases, V lost 3 bases, and 9 bases had no gene match. This CDR3 has 14 residues. Germline CDR1 reads SSHAT; CDR2 reads FNYEAQ (reference sequence). CDR3 coding DNA: TGTGCCAGCAGCTTGGGGGGGACAGTCGGGGAAGCTTTCTTT. The encoded protein is CASSLGGTVGEAFF.

This sequence joins TRBV5-1 and TRBJ1-4, with a possible D match to TRBD1 (6 bases). There are 15 residues in the CDR3. Germline values: CDR1 SGHRS, CDR2 YFSETQ. V lost 0 bases and J lost 8, with 14 bases in between. In nucleotides, the CDR3 is TGCGCCAGCAGCTTGGCCCCCACTCAGGGGGAAAAACTGTTTTTT. Translated, it gives CASSLAPTQGEKLFF.

The chain couples TRBV19 to TRBJ2-5, with a possible D match to TRBD2 (6 bases). The CDR3 consists of 20 residues. Trimming took off 8 bases at V and 5 bases at J, with 36 bases between the two ends. CDR1 and CDR2 (germline): LNHDA, SQIVND (reference sequence). The CDR3 region has the DNA TGTGCCAGTTCCCCAATGGTTGGCGGGGAGCTGGGGGACTTCAGGGAGACCCAGTACTTC. It is translated as CASSPMVGGELGDFRETQYF.

The V and J genes are TRBV14 and TRBJ1-6; D is ambiguous. Germline CDR1 and CDR2: SGHDN and FVKESK. The CDR3 totals 14 residues. V lost 4 bases, J lost 9 bases, and 13 bases lay in between. CDR3 protein: CASSREQMGSPLHF. The CDR3 DNA follows: TGTGCCAGCAGCCGAGAACAAATGGGTTCACCCCTCCACTTT.